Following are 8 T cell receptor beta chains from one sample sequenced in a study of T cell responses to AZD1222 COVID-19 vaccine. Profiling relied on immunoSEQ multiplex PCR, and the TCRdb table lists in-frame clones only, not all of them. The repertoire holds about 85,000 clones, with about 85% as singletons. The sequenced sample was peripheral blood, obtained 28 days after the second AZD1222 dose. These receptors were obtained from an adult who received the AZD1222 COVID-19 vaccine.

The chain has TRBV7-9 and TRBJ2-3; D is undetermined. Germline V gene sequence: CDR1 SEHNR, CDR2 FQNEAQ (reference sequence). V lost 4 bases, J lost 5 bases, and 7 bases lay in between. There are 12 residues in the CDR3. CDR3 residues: CASSYVGDTQYF. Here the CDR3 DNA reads TGTGCCAGCAGCTACGTGGGAGATACGCAGTATTTT.

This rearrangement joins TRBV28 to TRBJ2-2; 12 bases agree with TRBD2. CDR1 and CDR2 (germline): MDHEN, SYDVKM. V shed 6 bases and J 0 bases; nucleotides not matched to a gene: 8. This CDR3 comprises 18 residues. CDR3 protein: CASSGPLAGGANTGELFF. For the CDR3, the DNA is TGTGCCAGCAGCGGGCCCCTAGCGGGAGGGGCGAACACCGGGGAGCTGTTTTTT.

The CDR3 DNA sequence: TGTGCCAGCAGCCAACTCGACTACTCGGAGACCCAGTACTTC. This sequence encodes CASSQLDYSETQYF. The chain uses TRBV14 and TRBJ2-5; a possible D gene is TRBD2 (5 bases). V lost 2 bases, J lost 5 bases, and 12 bases lay in between. This CDR3 has 14 residues. Germline CDR1 SGHDN, CDR2 FVKESK.

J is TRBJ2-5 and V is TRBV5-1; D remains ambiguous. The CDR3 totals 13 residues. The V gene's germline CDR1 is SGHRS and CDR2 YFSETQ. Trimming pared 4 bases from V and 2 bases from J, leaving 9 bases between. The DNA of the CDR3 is TGCGCCAGCAGCCCGATCCTTCAAGAGACCCAGTACTTC. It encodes CASSPILQETQYF. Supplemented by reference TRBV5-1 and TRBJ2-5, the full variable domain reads KAGVTQTPRYLIKTRGQQVTLSCSPISGHRSVSWYQQTPGQGLQFLFEYFSETQRNKGNFPGRFSGRQFSNSRSEMNVSTLELGDSALYLCASSPILQETQYFGPGTRLLVL.

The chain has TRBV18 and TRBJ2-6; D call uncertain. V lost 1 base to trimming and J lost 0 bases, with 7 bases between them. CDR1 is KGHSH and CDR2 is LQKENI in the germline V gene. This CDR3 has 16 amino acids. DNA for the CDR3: TGTGCCAGCTCACCACTGCCTCCCTCTGGGGCCAACGTCCTGACTTTC. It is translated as CASSPLPPSGANVLTF.

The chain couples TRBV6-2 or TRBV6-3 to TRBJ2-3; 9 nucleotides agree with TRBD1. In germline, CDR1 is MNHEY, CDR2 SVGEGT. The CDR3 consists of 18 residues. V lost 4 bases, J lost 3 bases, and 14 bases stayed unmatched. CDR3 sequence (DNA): TGTGCCAGCAGTTTCCAACACCGGACAGGGGTGGCAACAGATACGCAGTATTTT. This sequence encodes CASSFQHRTGVATDTQYF.

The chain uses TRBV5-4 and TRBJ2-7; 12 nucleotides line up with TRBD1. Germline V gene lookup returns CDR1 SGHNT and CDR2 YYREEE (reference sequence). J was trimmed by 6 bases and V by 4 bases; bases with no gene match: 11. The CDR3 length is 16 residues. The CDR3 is CASSLGGDRGLSEQYF. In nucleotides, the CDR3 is TGTGCCAGCAGCCTGGGGGGGGACAGGGGGCTGAGCGAGCAGTACTTC.

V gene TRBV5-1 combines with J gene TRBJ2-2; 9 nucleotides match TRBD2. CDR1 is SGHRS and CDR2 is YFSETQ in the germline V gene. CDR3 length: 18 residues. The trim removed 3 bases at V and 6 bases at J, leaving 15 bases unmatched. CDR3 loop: CASSSGTSLGVKSGELFF. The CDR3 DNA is TGCGCCAGCAGCTCCGGGACTAGCCTGGGGGTGAAGTCCGGGGAGCTGTTTTTT.